The 14 T cell receptor beta chains below come from one sample, sequenced in a study of blood T cell repertoires in COVID-19. Sequenced by immunoSEQ multiplex PCR; TCRdb stores in-frame clones only, minus some. The table has some 250,000 clones, approximately 90% seen once. The sample comprised PBMCs or T cells enriched from blood (not recorded which). The receptors come from a man aged 40-49 years who had recovered from COVID-19.

The rearrangement uses TRBV10-3 and TRBJ2-7, with 10 positions matching TRBD2. Germline lookup yields CDR1 ENHRY and CDR2 SYGVKD. This CDR3 is built from 14 residues. V gave up 4 bases and J gave up 5 bases; unmatched junction bases: 5. The CDR3 DNA reads TGTGCCATCAGTGGACCTAGCGGGAGAGACGAGCAGTACTTC. Amino acid sequence: CAISGPSGRDEQYF.

This rearrangement joins TRBV5-1 to TRBJ2-5; the match to TRBD1 covers 9 bases. Looked up from germline, CDR1 is SGHRS and CDR2 is YFSETQ. The CDR3 extends over 14 amino acids. J lost 7 bases, V lost 4 bases, and 8 bases had no gene match. Here the CDR3 reads CASSPRTGARTQYF. The CDR3 DNA sequence: TGCGCCAGCAGCCCGCGGACAGGGGCGAGGACCCAGTACTTC.

The chain recombines TRBV6-5 with TRBJ1-2; no clear D gene. Trimming pared 7 bases from V and 7 bases from J, leaving 22 bases between. The CDR3 consists of 15 residues. CDR1 MNHEY and CDR2 SVGAGI come from the germline V gene. CDR3 nucleotides: TGTGCCAGCAAGCTTATCCGGGATTATACGCGTGGCTACACCTTC. Translated, it gives CASKLIRDYTRGYTF.

The J gene is TRBJ1-2, the V gene TRBV5-5; TRBD1 aligns across 12 bases. Germline V gives CDR1 SGHKS, CDR2 YYEKEE (reference sequence). The CDR3 length is 17 residues. Losses at the gene ends were 4 bases for V and 4 bases for J; bases not matched to a gene: 11. The CDR3 loop is CASSIGTGGFPIYGYTF. Written as DNA, the CDR3 is TGTGCCAGCAGCATAGGGACAGGGGGCTTTCCAATCTATGGCTACACCTTC.

The chain has TRBV7-9 and TRBJ1-1; a weak D match, TRBD1 (5 bases). Germline lookup yields CDR1 SEHNR and CDR2 FQNEAQ (reference sequence). Trimming stripped 1 base from V and 0 bases from J, with 9 bases between. This CDR3 comprises 15 residues. The CDR3 bases are TGTGCCAGCAGCTTAGTGCGGGGACTGAACACTGAAGCTTTCTTT. It is translated as CASSLVRGLNTEAFF.

The chain is built from TRBV7-9 and TRBJ1-1, with D perhaps matching TRBD1 (6 bases). With 4 bases removed from V and 1 base from J, the gap between germline ends came to 13 bases. This CDR3 comprises 15 residues. The germline V gene encodes CDR1 SEHNR and CDR2 FQNEAQ (reference sequence). CDR3 nucleotides: TGTGCCAGCAGCTCCCTGGGGGCCCCGAACACTGAAGCTTTCTTT. Amino acid sequence: CASSSLGAPNTEAFF. The full variable domain, its missing parts supplied by reference TRBV7-9 and TRBJ1-1, is DTGVSQNPRHKITKRGQNVTFRCDPISEHNRLYWYRQTLGQGPEFLTYFQNEAQLEKSRLLSDRFSAERPKGSFSTLEIQRTEQGDSAMYLCASSSLGAPNTEAFFGQGTRLTVV.

This rearrangement joins TRBV5-1 to TRBJ1-5; TRBD1 aligns across 7 bases. The CDR3 length is 18 residues. V lost 6 bases and J lost 5; bases outside the gene matches: 20. The V gene's germline CDR1 is SGHRS and CDR2 YFSETQ. DNA of the CDR3: TGCGCCAGCACCCCAGCTAGGACAGGTGACCTCGTGGATCAGCCCCAGCATTTT. Its translation is CASTPARTGDLVDQPQHF.

The chain joins TRBV15 to TRBJ1-5; a weak D match, TRBD1 (5 bases). V gave up 1 base and J gave up 2 bases, with 9 bases separating them. The CDR3 loop spans 15 amino acids. Germline V CDR1 and CDR2: LNHNV, YYDKDF (reference sequence). CDR3 DNA: TGTGCCACCAGCAGAGTAAGGGGTGGCAATCAGCCCCAGCATTTT. Protein product: CATSRVRGGNQPQHF.

The chain joins TRBV3-1 (or the pseudogene TRBV3-2) to TRBJ1-3, with 9 bases aligning to TRBD1. V gave up 1 base and J gave up 4 bases; unmatched junction bases: 5. The CDR3 consists of 16 residues. The germline V gene encodes CDR1 LGHDT and CDR2 YNNKEL (reference sequence). In nucleotides, the CDR3 is TGTGCCAGCAGCCAAGCGAACAGGGGGCCAGGAAACACCATATATTTT. This codes for CASSQANRGPGNTIYF.

The V and J genes are TRBV9 and TRBJ2-1, with 9 bases fitting TRBD2. V was pared by 0 bases and J by 4 bases, with 5 bases of the junction left unmatched. This CDR3 spans 16 amino acids. Germline V gene lookup returns CDR1 SGDLS and CDR2 YYNGEE. The CDR3 DNA reads as TGTGCCAGCAGCGTAGTAGGTAGCGGGAGATACAATGAGCAGTTCTTC. Its protein product is CASSVVGSGRYNEQFF.

This clone was seen a few times. This sequence joins TRBV10-2 and TRBJ2-2; D not certain. Trimming pared 7 bases from V and 0 bases from J, leaving 12 bases between. CDR3 length equals 15 residues. CDR1 and CDR2 (germline): WSHSY, SAAADI. The CDR3: CASIPASANTGELFF. The CDR3, as DNA: TGCGCCAGCATCCCCGCCAGCGCGAACACCGGGGAGCTGTTTTTT.

V is TRBV28 and J is TRBJ2-3; D gene uncertain. The CDR3 has 12 residues. The germline CDR1 and CDR2 sequences are MDHEN and SYDVKM. V was trimmed by 6 bases and J by 5 bases, leaving 9 bases between them. Here the CDR3 DNA reads TGTGCCAGCAGGGCGACGGGAGATACGCAGTATTTT. Residues: CASRATGDTQYF.

This chain connects TRBV6-5 to TRBJ1-2, with a weak D call TRBD1 (6 bases). The CDR3 runs to 14 residues. V was trimmed by 8 bases and J by 8 bases, leaving 21 bases between them. Germline V CDR1 and CDR2: MNHEY, SVGAGI. The CDR3 DNA reads as TGTGCCAGCGAACCGGGACATAGCTTTTACGGCTACACCTTC. This sequence encodes CASEPGHSFYGYTF.

This rearrangement joins TRBV18 to TRBJ2-7; TRBD2 agrees at 7 bases. V dropped 3 bases and J dropped 6; count of bases not matched to a gene: 5. Germline assignment: CDR1 KGHSH and CDR2 LQKENI. The CDR3 is 13 amino acids. The CDR3 coding sequence is TGTGCCAGCTCACCCCTGGGGGAGGGCGAGCAGTACTTC. This sequence encodes CASSPLGEGEQYF. Together with reference TRBV18 and TRBJ2-7, the CDR3 gives the full variable domain: NAGVMQNPRHLVRRRGQEARLRCSPMKGHSHVYWYRQLPEEGLKFMVYLQKENIIDESGMPKERFSAEFPKEGPSILRIQQVVRGDSAAYFCASSPLGEGEQYFGPGTRLTVT.